A single T cell receptor (beta chain) is shown here with its context. The data were obtained in a study of cytomegalovirus exposure and HLA in healthy donors. Assay used: immunoSEQ multiplex PCR; TCRdb lists only in-frame clones, some missing. The sample holds 250,000 to 300,000 clones, 90% seen once. The CDR3 totals 13 residues. The V and J ends lost 0 bases and 2 bases respectively, with 7 bases between them. The germline CDR1 and CDR2 sequences are SQVTM and ANQGSEA. This TCR was recovered from a woman between 18 and 30 years old in good health and CMV-seronegative. Sequenced input: PBMCs. The chain links TRBV29-1 to TRBJ1-1; D unclear. CDR3 in DNA: TGCAGCGTTGAAGAATACAAAAACACTGAAGCTTTCTTT. Residues: CSVEEYKNTEAFF.